The TCR beta chain described here comes from a study of T cells after yellow fever vaccination. Findings and limits, study-wide: Boosting was followed by the reappearance of most primary-vaccination clones (roughly 95% CD4, under 90% CD8).

The table lists this clonotype with many counts. Antigen: not known. V was shortened by 4 bases and J by 8 bases, with 10 bases between the two germline ends. In germline, CDR1 is SGHRS, CDR2 YFSETQ. This CDR3 has 12 amino acids. As TCR cDNA was made by 5'RACE template switching, a universal primer site and UMIs were added. TCRdb reanalysed the 5' RACE reads using MiXCR and keeps one entry per CDR3 protein. The table includes roughly 150,000 distinct CDR3 sequences, roughly 8% detected once. The chain carries TRBV5-1 and TRBJ2-1, with a tentative D call TRBD1 (5 bases). This material consisted of CD4+ T cells sorted from PBMCs, taken 5 days after the yellow fever booster vaccination. This clonotype originated in a man aged 25-45 years who received the YFV17D yellow fever vaccine. The CDR3 DNA is TGCGCCAGCAGCCTGGACAACGATGAGCAGTTCTTC. Translating it yields CASSLDNDEQFF.